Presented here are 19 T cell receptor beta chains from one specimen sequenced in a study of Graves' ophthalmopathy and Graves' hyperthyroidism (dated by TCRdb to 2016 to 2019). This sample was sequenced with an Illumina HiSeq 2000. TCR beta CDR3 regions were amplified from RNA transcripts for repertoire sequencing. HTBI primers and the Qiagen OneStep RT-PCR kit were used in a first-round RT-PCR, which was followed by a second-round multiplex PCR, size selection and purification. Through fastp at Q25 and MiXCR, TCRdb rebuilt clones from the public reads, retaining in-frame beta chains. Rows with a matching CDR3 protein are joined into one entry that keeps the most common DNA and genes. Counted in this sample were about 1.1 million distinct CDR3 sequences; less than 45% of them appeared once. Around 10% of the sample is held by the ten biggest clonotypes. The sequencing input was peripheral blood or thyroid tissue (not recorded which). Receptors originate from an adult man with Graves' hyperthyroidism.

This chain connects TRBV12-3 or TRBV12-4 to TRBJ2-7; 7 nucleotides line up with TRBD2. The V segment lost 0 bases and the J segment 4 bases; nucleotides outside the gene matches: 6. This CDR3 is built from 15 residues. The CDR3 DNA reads TGTGCCAGCAGTTTAGCCTTAGGAGCGGGATACGAGCAGTACTTC. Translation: CASSLALGAGYEQYF.

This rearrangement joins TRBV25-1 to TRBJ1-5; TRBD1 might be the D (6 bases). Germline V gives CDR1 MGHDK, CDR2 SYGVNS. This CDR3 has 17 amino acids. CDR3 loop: CARDLVGGPTFNQPQHF. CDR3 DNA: TGTGCTAGAGATCTGGTGGGGGGGCCTACTTTCAATCAGCCCCAGCATTTT.

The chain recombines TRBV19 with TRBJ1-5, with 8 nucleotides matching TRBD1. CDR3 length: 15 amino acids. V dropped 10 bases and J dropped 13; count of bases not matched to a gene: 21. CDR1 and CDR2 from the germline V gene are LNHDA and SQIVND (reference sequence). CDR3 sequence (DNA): TGTGCCACCAAGTACCGAGGACAGGGAGTAGGGTATCAGCATTTT. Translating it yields CATKYRGQGVGYQHF.

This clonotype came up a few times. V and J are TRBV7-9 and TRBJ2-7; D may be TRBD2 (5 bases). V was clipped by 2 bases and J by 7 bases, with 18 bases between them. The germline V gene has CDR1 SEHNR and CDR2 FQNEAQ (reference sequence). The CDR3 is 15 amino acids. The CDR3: CASSLMAGRREEQYF. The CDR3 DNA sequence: TGTGCCAGCAGCTTAATGGCGGGCCGTCGGGAAGAGCAGTACTTC.

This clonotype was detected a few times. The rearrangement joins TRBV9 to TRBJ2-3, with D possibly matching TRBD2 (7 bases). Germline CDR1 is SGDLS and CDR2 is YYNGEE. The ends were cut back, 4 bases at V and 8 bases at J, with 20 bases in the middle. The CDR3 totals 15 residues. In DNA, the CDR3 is TGTGCCAGCAGCCTCTCTCGGGAGAGGGGGGGTACGCAGTATTTT. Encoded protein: CASSLSRERGGTQYF.

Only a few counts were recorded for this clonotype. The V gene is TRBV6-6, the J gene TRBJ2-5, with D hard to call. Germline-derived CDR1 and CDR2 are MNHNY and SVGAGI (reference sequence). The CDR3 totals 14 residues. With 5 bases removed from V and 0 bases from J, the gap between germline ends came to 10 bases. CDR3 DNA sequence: TGTGCCAGCAGTGTGGCTGTGTACCAAGAGACCCAGTACTTC. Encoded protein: CASSVAVYQETQYF.

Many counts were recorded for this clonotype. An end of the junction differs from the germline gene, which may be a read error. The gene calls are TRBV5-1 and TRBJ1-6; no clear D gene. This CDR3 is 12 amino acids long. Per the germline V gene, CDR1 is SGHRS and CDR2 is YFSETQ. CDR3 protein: CASSGGNSPLHF. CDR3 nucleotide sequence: TGTGCCAGCAGCGGAGGGAATTCACCCCTCCACTTT.

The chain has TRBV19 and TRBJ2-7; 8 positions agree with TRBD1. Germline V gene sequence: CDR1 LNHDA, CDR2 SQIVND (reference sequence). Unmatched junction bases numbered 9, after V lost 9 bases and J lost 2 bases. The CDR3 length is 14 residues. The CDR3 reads CASGIGQGAYEQYF. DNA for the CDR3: TGTGCCAGCGGGATAGGACAGGGAGCCTACGAGCAGTACTTC.

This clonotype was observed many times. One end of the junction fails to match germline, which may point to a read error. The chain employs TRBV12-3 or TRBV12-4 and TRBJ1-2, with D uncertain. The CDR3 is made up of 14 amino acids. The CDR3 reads CASSLSRSNYGYTF. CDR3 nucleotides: TGCGCCAGCAGCTTGAGTCGTTCTAACTATGGCTACACCTTC.

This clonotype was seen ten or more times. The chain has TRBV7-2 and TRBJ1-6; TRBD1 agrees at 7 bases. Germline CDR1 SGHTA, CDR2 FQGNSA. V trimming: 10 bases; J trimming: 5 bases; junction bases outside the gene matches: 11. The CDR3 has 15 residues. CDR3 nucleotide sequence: TGTGCCACCAGAGGACGACAGGGAGATAATTCACCCCTCCACTTT. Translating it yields CATRGRQGDNSPLHF.

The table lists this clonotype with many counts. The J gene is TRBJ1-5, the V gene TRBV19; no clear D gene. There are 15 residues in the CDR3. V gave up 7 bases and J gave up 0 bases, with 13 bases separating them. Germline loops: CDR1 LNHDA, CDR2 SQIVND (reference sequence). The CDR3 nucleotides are TGTGCCAGTACGAGCCAGCTTAATAGCAATCAGCCCCAGCATTTT. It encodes CASTSQLNSNQPQHF.

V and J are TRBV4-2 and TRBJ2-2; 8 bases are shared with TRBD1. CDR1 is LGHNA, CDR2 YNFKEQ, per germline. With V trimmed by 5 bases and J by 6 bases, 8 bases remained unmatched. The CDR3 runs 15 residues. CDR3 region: CASSGIQGAPGELFF. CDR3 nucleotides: TGTGCCAGCAGCGGAATTCAGGGGGCTCCCGGGGAGCTGTTTTTT.

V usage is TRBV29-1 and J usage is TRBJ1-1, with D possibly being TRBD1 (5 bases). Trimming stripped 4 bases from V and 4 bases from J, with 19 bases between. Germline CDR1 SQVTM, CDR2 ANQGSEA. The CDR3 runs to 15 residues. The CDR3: CSVAINRGDFTEAFF. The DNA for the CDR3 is TGCAGCGTTGCCATCAACCGGGGGGATTTCACTGAAGCTTTCTTT.

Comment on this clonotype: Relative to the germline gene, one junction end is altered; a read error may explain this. CDR3 region: CASSEAVGPRGSPLHF. The CDR3 DNA sequence: TGTGCCAGCAGTGAAGCGGTGGGGCCAAGGGGTTCACCCCTCCACTTT. V and J are TRBV10-3 and TRBJ1-6, with D perhaps matching TRBD1 (5 bases). The CDR3 is 16 residues long. Germline CDR1 ENHRY, CDR2 SYGVKD.

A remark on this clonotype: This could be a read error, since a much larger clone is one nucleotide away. The chain's CDR3 is CAAGQAGGYTGELFF. The CDR3 DNA is TGTGCCGCAGGACAAGCGGGAGGTTACACCGGGGAGCTGTTTTTT. V and J are TRBV19 and TRBJ2-2; 9 bases are a match to TRBD2. The CDR3 loop spans 15 amino acids. Germline trimming cut 11 bases from V and 3 bases from J; bases unmatched to any gene: 10. Germline V gene lookup returns CDR1 LNHDA and CDR2 SQIVND (reference sequence).

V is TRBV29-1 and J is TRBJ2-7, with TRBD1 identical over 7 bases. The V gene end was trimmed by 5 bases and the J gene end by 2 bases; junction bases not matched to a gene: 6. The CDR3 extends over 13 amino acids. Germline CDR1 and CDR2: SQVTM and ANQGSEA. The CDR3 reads CSVTGTVTYEQYF. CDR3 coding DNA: TGCAGCGTTACCGGGACAGTGACCTACGAGCAGTACTTC.

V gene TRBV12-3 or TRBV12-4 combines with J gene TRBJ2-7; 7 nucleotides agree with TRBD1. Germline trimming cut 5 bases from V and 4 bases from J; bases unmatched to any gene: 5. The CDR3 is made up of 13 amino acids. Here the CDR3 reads CASSTGQKYEQYF. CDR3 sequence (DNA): TGTGCCAGCAGTACGGGACAGAAGTACGAGCAGTACTTC.

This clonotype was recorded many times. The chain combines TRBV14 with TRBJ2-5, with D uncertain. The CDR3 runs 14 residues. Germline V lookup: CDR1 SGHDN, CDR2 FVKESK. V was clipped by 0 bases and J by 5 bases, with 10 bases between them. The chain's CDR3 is CASSQDGFRETQYF. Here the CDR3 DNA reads TGTGCCAGCAGCCAAGATGGTTTTCGGGAGACCCAGTACTTC.

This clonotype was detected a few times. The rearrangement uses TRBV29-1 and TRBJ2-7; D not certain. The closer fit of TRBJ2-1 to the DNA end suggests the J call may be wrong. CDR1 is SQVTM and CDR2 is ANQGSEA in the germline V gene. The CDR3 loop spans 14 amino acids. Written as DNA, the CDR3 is TGCAGCGTTGTGTTGATTGTGGTCTTGGATGAGCAGTTCTTC. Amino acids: CSVVLIVVLDEQFF.